This paragraph covers one T cell receptor (beta chain) sequence. As yet, its antigen is unknown. The data stem from a study of T-cell reconstitution after alpha-beta-depleted transplantation in children. Points from the study as a whole: Surviving thymic progenitors and recipient T cells were the source of high TCRbeta diversity at day 60 in some patients. T-cell counts and diversity at one year following transplant were attributed mainly to newly produced T cells. Reports say that about two months after transplant, the alpha-beta T cells came out of several hundred graft clones that had expanded.

The authors prepared the TCRbeta library with unique molecular identifiers. TCRdb reprocessed the PCR reads with MiXCR, giving one entry per CDR3 protein. The sample comprises about 250,000 distinct CDR3 sequences, about 24% of which are singletons, and 4% to 5.5% rests with the top ten. The receptor's source is a female patient between 2 and 15 years old who had a stem cell transplant for congenital amegakaryocytic thrombocytopenia, so the T cells may come from the graft donor. The sample here was PBMCs, mostly from graft donor cells, taken 360 days after TCRalphabeta/CD19-depleted stem cell transplant.

The CDR3 DNA reads TGTGCCAGCAGTTTACGACAGGGGACCGGGGAGCTGTTTTTT. Amino acids: CASSLRQGTGELFF. The V call is TRBV28, the J call TRBJ2-2; the match to TRBD1 covers 8 bases. V dropped 2 bases and J dropped 5; count of bases not matched to a gene: 1. This CDR3 has 14 amino acids. CDR1 and CDR2 (germline): MDHEN, SYDVKM.